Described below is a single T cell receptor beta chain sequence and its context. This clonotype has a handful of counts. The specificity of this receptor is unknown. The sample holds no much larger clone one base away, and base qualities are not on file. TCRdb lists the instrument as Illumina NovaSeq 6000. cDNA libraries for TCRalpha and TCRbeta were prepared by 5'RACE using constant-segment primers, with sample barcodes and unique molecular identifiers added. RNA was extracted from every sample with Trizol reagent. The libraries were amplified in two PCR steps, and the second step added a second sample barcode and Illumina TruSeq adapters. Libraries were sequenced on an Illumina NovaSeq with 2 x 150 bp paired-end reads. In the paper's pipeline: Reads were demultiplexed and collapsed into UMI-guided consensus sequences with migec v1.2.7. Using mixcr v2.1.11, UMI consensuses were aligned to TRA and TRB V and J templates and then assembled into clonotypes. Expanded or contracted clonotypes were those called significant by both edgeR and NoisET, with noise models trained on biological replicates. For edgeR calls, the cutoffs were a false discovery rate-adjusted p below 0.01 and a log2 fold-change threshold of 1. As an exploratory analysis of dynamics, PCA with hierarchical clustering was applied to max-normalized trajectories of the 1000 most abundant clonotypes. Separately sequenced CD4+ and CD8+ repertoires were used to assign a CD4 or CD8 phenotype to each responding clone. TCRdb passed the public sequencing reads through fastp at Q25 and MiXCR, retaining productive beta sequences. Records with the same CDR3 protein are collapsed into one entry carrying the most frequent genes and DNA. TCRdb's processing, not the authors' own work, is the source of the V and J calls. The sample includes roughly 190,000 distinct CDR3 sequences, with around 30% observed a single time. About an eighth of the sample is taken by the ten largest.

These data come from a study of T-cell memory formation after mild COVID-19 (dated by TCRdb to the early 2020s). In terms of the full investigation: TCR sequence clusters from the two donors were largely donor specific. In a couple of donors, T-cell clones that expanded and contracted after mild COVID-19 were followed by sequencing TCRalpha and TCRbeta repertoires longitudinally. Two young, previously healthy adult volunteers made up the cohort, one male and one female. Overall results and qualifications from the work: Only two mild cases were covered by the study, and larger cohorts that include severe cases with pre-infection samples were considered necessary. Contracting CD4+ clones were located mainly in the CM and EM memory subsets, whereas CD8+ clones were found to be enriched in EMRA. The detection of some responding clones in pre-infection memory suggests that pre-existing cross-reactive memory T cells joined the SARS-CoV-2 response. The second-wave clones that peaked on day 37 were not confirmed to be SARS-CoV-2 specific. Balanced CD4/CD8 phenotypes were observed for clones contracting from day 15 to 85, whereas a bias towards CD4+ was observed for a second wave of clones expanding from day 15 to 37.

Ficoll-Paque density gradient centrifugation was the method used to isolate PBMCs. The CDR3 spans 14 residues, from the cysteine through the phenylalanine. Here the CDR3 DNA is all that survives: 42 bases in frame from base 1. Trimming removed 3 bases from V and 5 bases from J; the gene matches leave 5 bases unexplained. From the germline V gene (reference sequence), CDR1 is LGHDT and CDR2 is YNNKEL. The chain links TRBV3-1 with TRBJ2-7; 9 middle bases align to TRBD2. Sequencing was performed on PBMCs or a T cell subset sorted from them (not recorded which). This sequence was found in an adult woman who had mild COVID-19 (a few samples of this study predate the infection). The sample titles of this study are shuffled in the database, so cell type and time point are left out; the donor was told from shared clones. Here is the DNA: TGTGCCAGCAGCCACCCGGGACTAGCCAACGAGCAGTACTTC. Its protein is CASSHPGLANEQYF.